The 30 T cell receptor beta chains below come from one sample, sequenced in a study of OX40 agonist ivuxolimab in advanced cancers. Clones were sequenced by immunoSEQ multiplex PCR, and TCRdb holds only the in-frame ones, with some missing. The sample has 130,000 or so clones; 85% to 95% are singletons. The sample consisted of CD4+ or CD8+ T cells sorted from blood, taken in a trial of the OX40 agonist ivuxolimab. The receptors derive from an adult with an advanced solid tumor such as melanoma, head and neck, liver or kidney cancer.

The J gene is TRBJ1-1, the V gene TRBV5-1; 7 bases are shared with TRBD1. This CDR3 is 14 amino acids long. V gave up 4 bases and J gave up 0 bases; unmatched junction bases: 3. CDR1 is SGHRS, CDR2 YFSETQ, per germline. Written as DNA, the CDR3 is TGCGCCAGCAGCGACAGGGCGATGAACACTGAAGCTTTCTTT. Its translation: CASSDRAMNTEAFF.

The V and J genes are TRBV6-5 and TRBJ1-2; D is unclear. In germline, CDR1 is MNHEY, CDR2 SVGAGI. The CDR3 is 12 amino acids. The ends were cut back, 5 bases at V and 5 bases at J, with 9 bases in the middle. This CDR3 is CASSPPTYGYTF. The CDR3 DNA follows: TGTGCCAGCAGTCCTCCTACATATGGCTACACCTTC.

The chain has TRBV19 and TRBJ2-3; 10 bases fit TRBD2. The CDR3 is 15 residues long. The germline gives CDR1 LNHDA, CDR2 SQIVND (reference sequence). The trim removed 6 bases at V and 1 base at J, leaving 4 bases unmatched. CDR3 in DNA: TGTGCCAGTAGGAAAGCGGGGGGGGGCACAGATACGCAGTATTTT. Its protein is CASRKAGGGTDTQYF. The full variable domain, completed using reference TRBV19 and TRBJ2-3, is DGGITQSPKYLFRKEGQNVTLSCEQNLNHDAMYWYRQDPGQGLRLIYYSQIVNDFQKGDIAEGYSVSREKKESFPLTVTSAQKNPTAFYLCASRKAGGGTDTQYFGPGTRLTVL.

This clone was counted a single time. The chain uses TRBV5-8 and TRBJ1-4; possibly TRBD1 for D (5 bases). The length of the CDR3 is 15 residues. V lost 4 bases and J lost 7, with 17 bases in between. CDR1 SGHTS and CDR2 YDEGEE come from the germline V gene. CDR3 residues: CASSLVGRTGEKLFF. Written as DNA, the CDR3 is TGTGCCAGCAGCCTGGTGGGGCGAACTGGTGAAAAACTGTTTTTT.

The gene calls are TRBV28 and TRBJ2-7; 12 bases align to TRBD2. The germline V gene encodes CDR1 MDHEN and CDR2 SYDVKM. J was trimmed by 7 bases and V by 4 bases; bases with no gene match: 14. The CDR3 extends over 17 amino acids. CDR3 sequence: CASSSWNLAGGPGEQYF. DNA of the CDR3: TGTGCCAGCAGTTCTTGGAACCTAGCGGGAGGGCCAGGGGAGCAGTACTTC.

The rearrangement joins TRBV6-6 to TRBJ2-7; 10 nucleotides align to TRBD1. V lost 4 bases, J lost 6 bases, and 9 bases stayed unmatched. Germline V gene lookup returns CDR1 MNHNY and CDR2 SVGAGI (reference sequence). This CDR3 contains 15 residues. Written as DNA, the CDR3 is TGTGCCAGCAGTTCCCCGAGACAGGGGGCGGGCGAGCAGTACTTC. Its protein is CASSSPRQGAGEQYF.

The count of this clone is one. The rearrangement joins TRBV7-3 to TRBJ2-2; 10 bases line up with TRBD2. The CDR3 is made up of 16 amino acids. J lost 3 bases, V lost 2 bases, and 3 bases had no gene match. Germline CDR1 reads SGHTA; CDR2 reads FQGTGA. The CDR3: CASSLGAGGYTGELFF. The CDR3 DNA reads TGTGCCAGCAGCTTAGGAGCGGGAGGGTACACCGGGGAGCTGTTTTTT.

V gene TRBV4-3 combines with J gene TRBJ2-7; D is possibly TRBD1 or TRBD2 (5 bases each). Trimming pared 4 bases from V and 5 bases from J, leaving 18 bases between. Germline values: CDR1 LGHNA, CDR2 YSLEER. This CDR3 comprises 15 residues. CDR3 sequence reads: CASSPPDAGRDEQYF. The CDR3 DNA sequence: TGCGCCAGCAGCCCCCCGGACGCAGGGAGAGACGAGCAGTACTTC.

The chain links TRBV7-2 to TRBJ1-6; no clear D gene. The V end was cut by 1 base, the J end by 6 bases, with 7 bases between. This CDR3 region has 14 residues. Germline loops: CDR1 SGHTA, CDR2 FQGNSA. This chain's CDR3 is CASSLGGSNSPLHF. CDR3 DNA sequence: TGTGCCAGCAGCTTAGGTGGCAGTAATTCACCCCTCCACTTT.

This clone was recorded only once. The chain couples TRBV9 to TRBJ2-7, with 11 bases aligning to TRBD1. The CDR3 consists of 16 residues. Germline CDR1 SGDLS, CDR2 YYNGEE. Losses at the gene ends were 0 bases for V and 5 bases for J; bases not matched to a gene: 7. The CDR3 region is CASSVASDRGLDEQYF. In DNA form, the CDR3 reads TGTGCCAGCAGCGTAGCCTCGGACAGGGGGCTCGACGAGCAGTACTTC. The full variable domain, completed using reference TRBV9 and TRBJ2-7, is DSGVTQTPKHLITATGQRVTLRCSPRSGDLSVYWYQQSLDQGLQFLIQYYNGEERAKGNILERFSAQQFPDLHSELNLSSLELGDSALYFCASSVASDRGLDEQYFGPGTRLTVT.

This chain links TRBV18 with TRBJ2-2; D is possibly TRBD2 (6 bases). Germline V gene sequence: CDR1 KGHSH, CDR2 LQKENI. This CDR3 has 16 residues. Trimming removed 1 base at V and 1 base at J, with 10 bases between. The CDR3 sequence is CASSPQGSGNTGELFF. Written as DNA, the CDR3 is TGTGCCAGCTCACCACAGGGTAGCGGGAACACCGGGGAGCTGTTTTTT.

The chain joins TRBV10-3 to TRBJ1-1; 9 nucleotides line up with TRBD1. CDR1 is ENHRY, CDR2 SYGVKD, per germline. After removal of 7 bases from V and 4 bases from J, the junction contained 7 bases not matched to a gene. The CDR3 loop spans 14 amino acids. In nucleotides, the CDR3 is TGTGCCATCACTTTGGACAGGGGCGGCACTGAAGCTTTCTTT. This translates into CAITLDRGGTEAFF.

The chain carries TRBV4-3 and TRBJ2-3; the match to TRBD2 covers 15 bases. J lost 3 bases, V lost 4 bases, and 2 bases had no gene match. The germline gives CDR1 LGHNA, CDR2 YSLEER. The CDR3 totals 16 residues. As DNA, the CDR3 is TGCGCCAGCAGCCGGACTAGCGGGGGGGTTACAGATACGCAGTATTTT. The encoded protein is CASSRTSGGVTDTQYF.

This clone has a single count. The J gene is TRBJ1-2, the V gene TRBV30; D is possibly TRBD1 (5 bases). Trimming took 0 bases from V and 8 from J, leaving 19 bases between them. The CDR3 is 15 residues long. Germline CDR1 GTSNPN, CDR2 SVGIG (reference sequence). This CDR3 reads CAWSVGIGRAVGYTF. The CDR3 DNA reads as TGTGCCTGGAGTGTTGGGATAGGCAGGGCGGTCGGCTACACCTTC.

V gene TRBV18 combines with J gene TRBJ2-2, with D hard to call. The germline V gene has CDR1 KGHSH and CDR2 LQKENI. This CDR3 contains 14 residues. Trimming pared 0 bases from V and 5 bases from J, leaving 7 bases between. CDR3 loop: CASSPPTRTGELFF. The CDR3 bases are TGTGCCAGCTCACCACCGACCCGGACCGGGGAGCTGTTTTTT.

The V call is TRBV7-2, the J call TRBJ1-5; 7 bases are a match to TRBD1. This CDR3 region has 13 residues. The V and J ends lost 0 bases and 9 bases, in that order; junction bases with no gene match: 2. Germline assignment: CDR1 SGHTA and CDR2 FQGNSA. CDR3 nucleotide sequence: TGTGCCAGCAGCTTAGCGCACAGGGGGCCCCAGCATTTT. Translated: CASSLAHRGPQHF.

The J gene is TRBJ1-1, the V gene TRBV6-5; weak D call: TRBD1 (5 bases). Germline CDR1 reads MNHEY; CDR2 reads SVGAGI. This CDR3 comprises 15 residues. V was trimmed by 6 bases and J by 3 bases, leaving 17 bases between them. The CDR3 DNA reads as TGTGCCAGCAGAGGACAAGGGAAGGTAGACACTGAAGCTTTCTTT. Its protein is CASRGQGKVDTEAFF.

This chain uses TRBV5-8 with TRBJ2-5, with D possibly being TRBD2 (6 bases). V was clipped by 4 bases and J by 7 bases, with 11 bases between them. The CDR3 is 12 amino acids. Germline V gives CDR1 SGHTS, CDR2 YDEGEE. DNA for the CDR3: TGTGCCAGCAGCCCGGGGGTCAGGACCCAGTACTTC. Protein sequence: CASSPGVRTQYF.

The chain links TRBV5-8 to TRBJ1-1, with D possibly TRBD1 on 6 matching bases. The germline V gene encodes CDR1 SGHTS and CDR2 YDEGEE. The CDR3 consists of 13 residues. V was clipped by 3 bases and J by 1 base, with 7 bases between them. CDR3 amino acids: CASSWTENTEAFF. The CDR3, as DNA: TGTGCCAGCAGCTGGACAGAGAACACTGAAGCTTTCTTT.

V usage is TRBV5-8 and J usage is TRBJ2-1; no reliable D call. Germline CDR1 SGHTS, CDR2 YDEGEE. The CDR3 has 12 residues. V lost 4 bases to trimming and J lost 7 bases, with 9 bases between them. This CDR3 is CASSRKANEQFF. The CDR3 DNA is TGTGCCAGCAGCCGAAAGGCAAATGAGCAGTTCTTC. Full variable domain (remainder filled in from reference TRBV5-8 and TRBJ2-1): EAGVTQSPTHLIKTRGQQATLRCSPISGHTSVYWYQQALGLGLQFLLWYDEGEERNRGNFPPRFSGRQFPNYSSELNVNALELEDSALYLCASSRKANEQFFGPGTRLTVL.

CDR3 nucleotide sequence: TGTGCCAGCAGCTTCCGAGGTAGCGGGAGTTCGTTGGTCCCCTACGAGCAGTACTTC. Residues: CASSFRGSGSSLVPYEQYF. This chain uses TRBV5-6 with TRBJ2-7; the match to TRBD2 covers 9 bases. Germline lookup yields CDR1 SGHDT and CDR2 YYEEEE. The V gene end was trimmed by 2 bases and the J gene end by 2 bases; junction bases not matched to a gene: 17. The CDR3 extends over 19 amino acids.

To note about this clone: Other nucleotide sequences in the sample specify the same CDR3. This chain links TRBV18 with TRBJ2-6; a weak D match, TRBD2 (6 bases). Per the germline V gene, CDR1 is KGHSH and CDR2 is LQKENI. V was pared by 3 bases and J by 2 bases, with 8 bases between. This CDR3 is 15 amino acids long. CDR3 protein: CASSPTGAGANVLTF. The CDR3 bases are TGTGCCAGCTCACCGACGGGGGCTGGGGCCAACGTCCTGACTTTC.

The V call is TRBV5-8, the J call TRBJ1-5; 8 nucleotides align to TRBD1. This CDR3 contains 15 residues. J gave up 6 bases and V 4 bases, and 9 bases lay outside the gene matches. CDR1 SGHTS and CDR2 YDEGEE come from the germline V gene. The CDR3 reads CASSPGQGGGQPQHF. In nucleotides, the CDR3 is TGTGCCAGCAGCCCAGGACAGGGAGGAGGTCAGCCCCAGCATTTT. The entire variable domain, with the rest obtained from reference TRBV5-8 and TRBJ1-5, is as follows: EAGVTQSPTHLIKTRGQQATLRCSPISGHTSVYWYQQALGLGLQFLLWYDEGEERNRGNFPPRFSGRQFPNYSSELNVNALELEDSALYLCASSPGQGGGQPQHFGDGTRLSIL.

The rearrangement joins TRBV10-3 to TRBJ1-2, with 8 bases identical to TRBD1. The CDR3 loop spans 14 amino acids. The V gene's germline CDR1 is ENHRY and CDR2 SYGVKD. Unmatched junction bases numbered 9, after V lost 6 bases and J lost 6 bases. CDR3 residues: CAIRSDRALDGYTF. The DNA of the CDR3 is TGTGCCATCAGGTCGGACAGGGCGTTAGATGGCTACACCTTC.

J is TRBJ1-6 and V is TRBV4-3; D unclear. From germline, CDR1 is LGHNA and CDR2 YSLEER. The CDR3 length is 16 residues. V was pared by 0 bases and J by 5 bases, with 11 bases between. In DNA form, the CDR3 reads TGCGCCAGCAGCCAAGATCGAATAGGGAATAATTCACCCCTCCACTTT. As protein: CASSQDRIGNNSPLHF.

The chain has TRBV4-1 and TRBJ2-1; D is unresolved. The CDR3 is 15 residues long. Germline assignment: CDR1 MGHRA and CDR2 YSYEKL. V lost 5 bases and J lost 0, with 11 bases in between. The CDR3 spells CASSLTPDSYNEQFF. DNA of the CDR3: TGCGCCAGCAGCTTGACACCTGACTCCTACAATGAGCAGTTCTTC.

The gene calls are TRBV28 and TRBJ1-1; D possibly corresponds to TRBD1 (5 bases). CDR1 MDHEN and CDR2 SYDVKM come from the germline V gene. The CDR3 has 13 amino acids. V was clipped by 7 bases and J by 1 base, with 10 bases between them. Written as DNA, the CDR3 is TGTGCCAGCACTGACAGCGGGAACACTGAAGCTTTCTTT. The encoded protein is CASTDSGNTEAFF. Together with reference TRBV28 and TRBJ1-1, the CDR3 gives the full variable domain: DVKVTQSSRYLVKRTGEKVFLECVQDMDHENMFWYRQDPGLGLRLIYFSYDVKMKEKGDIPEGYSVSREKKERFSLILESASTNQTSMYLCASTDSGNTEAFFGQGTRLTVV.

In DNA form, the CDR3 reads TGTGCCAGCTCACGGGATAAAAGCAATCAGCCCCAGCATTTT. Protein: CASSRDKSNQPQHF. This rearrangement joins TRBV18 to TRBJ1-5; D remains ambiguous. This CDR3 has 14 residues. The germline V and J ends were trimmed by 4 bases and 1 base, with 8 bases remaining between them. CDR1 is KGHSH, CDR2 LQKENI, per germline.

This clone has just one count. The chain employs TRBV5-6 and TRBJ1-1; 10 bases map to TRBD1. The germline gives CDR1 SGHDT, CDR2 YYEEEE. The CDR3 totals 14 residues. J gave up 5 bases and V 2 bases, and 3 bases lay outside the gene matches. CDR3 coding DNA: TGTGCCAGCAGCTTTGGGGACAGGGGTACTGAAGCTTTCTTT. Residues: CASSFGDRGTEAFF.

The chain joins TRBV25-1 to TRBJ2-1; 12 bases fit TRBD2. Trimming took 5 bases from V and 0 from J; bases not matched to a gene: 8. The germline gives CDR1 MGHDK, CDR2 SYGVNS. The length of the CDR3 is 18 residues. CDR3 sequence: CASSSLAGGRPSYNEQFF. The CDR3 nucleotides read TGTGCCAGCAGTTCGCTAGCGGGAGGGAGACCCTCCTACAATGAGCAGTTCTTC.